The clone carrying this TCR beta chain was found once. Only in-frame clones appear in the TCRdb table, and some are missing; sequencing was by immunoSEQ multiplex PCR. Of about 150,000 clones in the sample, roughly four fifths were seen once. Germline values: CDR1 MNHEY, CDR2 SVGAGI. CDR3 size: 15 residues. Germline trimming cut 5 bases from V and 7 bases from J; bases unmatched to any gene: 10. This sample is drawn from a study of blood T cell repertoires in COVID-19. Study at large: Nucleic acid was either cDNA or gDNA, and it came from T cells, B-cell-depleted T cells, or PBMCs.

The rearrangement links TRBV6-5 to TRBJ2-2; 7 bases match TRBD1. This clonotype was obtained from an older woman with acute or convalescent COVID-19. Material: peripheral blood. The CDR3 nucleotides read TGTGCCAGCAGTCTGACAGGGCCTCGAGTCGGGGAGCTGTTTTTT. It translates to CASSLTGPRVGELFF.